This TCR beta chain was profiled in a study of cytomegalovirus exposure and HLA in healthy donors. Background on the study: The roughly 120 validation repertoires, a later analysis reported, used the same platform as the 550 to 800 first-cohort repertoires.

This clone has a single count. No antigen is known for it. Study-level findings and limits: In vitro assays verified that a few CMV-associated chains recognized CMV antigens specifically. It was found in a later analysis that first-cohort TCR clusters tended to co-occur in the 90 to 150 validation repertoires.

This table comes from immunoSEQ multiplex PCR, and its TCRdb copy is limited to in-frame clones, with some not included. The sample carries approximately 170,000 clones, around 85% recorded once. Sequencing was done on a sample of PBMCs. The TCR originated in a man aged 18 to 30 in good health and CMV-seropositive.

The chain's CDR3 is CASSQGTSGGTDTQYF. CDR3 coding DNA: TGTGCCAGCAGCCAAGGGACTAGCGGGGGCACAGATACGCAGTATTTT. The chain joins TRBV14 to TRBJ2-3, with 12 bases that match TRBD2. This CDR3 contains 16 residues. Germline V gene lookup returns CDR1 SGHDN and CDR2 FVKESK. V lost 1 base to trimming and J lost 1 base; unmatched junction nucleotides: 0.